The present entry profiles one TCR beta chain with its context. Its specificity is not known. These data come from a study of beta chain features in type 1 diabetes. General study findings and limits: Naive, central memory and Treg TCRB repertoires appeared more alike in patients than in healthy donors. Moderate yet significant TCRB CDR3 shortening was seen in Type 1 diabetes patients in all four CD4+ subsets. In patients and controls equally, PCR might favor templates that are shorter.

Investigators reverse transcribed all isolated RNA, so they sequenced expressed TCRB transcripts. TCRdb's table, derived via immunoSEQ multiplex PCR, lists solely in-frame clones and lacks some. The sample consists of roughly 340,000 clones, roughly an eighth of them appearing once. Sequencing was done on a sample of naive CD4+ T cells from blood. The origin of this receptor is a woman younger than 35 with type 1 diabetes.

The CDR3 reads CASSYAGGPRETQYF. CDR3 nucleotide sequence: TGTGCCAGCAGTTATGCGGGAGGGCCAAGAGAGACCCAGTACTTC. J is TRBJ2-5 and V is TRBV27, with 9 bases that match TRBD2. The junction had 7 bases not matched to a gene; V was cut back by 4 bases and J by 4 bases. Looked up from germline, CDR1 is MNHEY and CDR2 is SMNVEV (reference sequence). The CDR3 totals 15 residues.